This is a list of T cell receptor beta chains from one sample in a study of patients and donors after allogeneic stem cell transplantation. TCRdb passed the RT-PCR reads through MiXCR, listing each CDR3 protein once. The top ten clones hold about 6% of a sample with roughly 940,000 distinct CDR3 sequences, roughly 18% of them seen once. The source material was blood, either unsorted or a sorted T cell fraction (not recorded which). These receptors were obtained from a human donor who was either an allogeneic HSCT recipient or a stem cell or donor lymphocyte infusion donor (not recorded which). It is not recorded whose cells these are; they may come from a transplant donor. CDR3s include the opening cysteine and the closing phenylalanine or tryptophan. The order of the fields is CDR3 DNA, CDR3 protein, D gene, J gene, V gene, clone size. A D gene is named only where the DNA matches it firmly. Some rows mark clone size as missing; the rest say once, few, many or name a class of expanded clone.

TGCAGTGCCTACCGGGACCTTGGGAACACCATATATTTT | CSAYRDLGNTIYF | NA | TRBJ1-3 | TRBV20-1 | few
TGCAGTGCTAGAGCGCTGGACTACTCCTACGAGCAGTACTTC | CSARALDYSYEQYF | NA | TRBJ2-7 | TRBV20-1 | few
TGTGCCAGCAGCTTGGAGACAGTACTAGATACGCAGTATTTT | CASSLETVLDTQYF | NA | TRBJ2-3 | TRBV5-6 | NA
TGTGCCAGCAGCTTAAAAGGGACAGGGGCTGGTTGGTCACCCCTCCACTTT | CASSLKGTGAGWSPLHF | TRBD1 | TRBJ1-6 | TRBV7-6 | NA
TGTGCCAGCAGTTACCACAGGGGTGGAGATACGCAGTATTTT | CASSYHRGGDTQYF | TRBD1 | TRBJ2-3 | TRBV6-5 | NA
TGTGCCAGCAGTTTAGGGCAGGGGAGGGTCGAGCAGTACTTC | CASSLGQGRVEQYF | NA | TRBJ2-7 | TRBV12-3/TRBV12-4 | few
TGTGCCAGCAGCGTACGGTTATATGAGCAGTTCTTC | CASSVRLYEQFF | NA | TRBJ2-1 | TRBV7-8 | NA
TGTGCCAGCAGCTTAGCCGGGGATAGCAATCAGCCCCAGCATTTT | CASSLAGDSNQPQHF | NA | TRBJ1-5 | TRBV7-9 | many
TGCAGTGCTTTGGGGGACCTCTCCCAGCCCCAGCATTTT | CSALGDLSQPQHF | NA | TRBJ1-5 | TRBV20-1 | few
TGTGCCAGCAGCCAAGGACTAGCGGGAGTAAGGGATGAGCAGTTCTTC | CASSQGLAGVRDEQFF | TRBD2 | TRBJ2-1 | TRBV7-9 | few
TGTGCCAGCAGTTACACAGGGGACGCAAAAGAGACCCAGTACTTC | CASSYTGDAKETQYF | TRBD1 | TRBJ2-5 | TRBV6-5 | few
TGCGCCAGTCGAAGCCGCACAGGTCCGAACACCGGGGAGCTGTTTTTT | CASRSRTGPNTGELFF | NA | TRBJ2-2 | TRBV5-1 | NA
TGTGCCAGCAGCCAGACCACCCTGGGACAGGGGGGCACTGAAGCTTTCTTT | CASSQTTLGQGGTEAFF | TRBD1 | TRBJ1-1 | TRBV4-2 | many
TGTGCCACCAGCAGAGATCGACTAGGCTCCTACAATGAGCAGTTCTTC | CATSRDRLGSYNEQFF | NA | TRBJ2-1 | TRBV15 | NA
TGTGCCAGCAGCCCGAGACAGGGGAAAGAAAAACTGTTTTTT | CASSPRQGKEKLFF | TRBD1 | TRBJ1-4 | TRBV7-2 | NA
TGTGCCAGCAGCCCACAGGGGGCTCAAGAGACCCAGTACTTC | CASSPQGAQETQYF | TRBD1 | TRBJ2-5 | TRBV25-1 | NA
TGCGCCAGCAGTATCGAGACTGCTAGCACAGATACGCAGTATTTT | CASSIETASTDTQYF | NA | TRBJ2-3 | TRBV5-1 | few
TGTGCCAGCAGGATCCCGACTAGCGGGGAGTACCAAGAGACCCAGTACTTC | CASRIPTSGEYQETQYF | TRBD2 | TRBJ2-5 | TRBV2 | few
TGCAGTGCTACCCGGAGGGGCATAAGGGGCAATCAGCCCCAGCATTTT | CSATRRGIRGNQPQHF | NA | TRBJ1-5 | TRBV20-1 | few
TGTGCCAGCAGCTTGTCCGGGCAGTCGAACACCGGGGAGCTGTTTTTT | CASSLSGQSNTGELFF | NA | TRBJ2-2 | TRBV5-5 | NA
TGTGCCAGCAGCGCCGCAGGTACCAATCAGCCCCAGCATTTT | CASSAAGTNQPQHF | NA | TRBJ1-5 | TRBV5-5 | NA
TGTGCCAGCAGTAAACGGGGCATGAACACTGAAGCTTTCTTT | CASSKRGMNTEAFF | NA | TRBJ1-1 | TRBV12-3/TRBV12-4 | many
TGCGCCAGCAGCTTTTTTCCTGGCCAAGAGACCCAGTACTTC | CASSFFPGQETQYF | NA | TRBJ2-5 | TRBV5-1 | few
TGCAGCGTAGGCTCGGACAGCCGCTATGGCTACACCTTC | CSVGSDSRYGYTF | NA | TRBJ1-2 | TRBV29-1 | NA
TGTGCCAGCAGTGCACCCCGGGACAGGGGAACTGAAGCTTTCTTT | CASSAPRDRGTEAFF | TRBD1 | TRBJ1-1 | TRBV27 | few
TGCAGTGCGAGGACGGACGGAAACACCATATATTTT | CSARTDGNTIYF | NA | TRBJ1-3 | TRBV20-1 | many
TGTGCCTGGAGTGTCGCGACCTGGGAGACCCAGTACTTC | CAWSVATWETQYF | NA | TRBJ2-5 | TRBV30 | NA
TGCGCCAGCAGAACACAACTTTACAATGAGCAGTTCTTC | CASRTQLYNEQFF | NA | TRBJ2-1 | TRBV5-1 | NA
TGCGCCAGCAGCCTCATGGGGACTAGCGGGAGGGCCTTCGATGAGCAGTTCTTC | CASSLMGTSGRAFDEQFF | TRBD2 | TRBJ2-1 | TRBV5-1 | NA
TGTGCCTGGAGTCGACTAGTTGGCTACAATGAGCAGTTCTTC | CAWSRLVGYNEQFF | NA | TRBJ2-1 | TRBV30 | NA
TGTGCCAGCAGTCGACTAGCGGCTAGCACAGATACGCAGTATTTT | CASSRLAASTDTQYF | TRBD2 | TRBJ2-3 | TRBV12-3/TRBV12-4 | many
TGTGCCAGCAGCTTAGCGACAGGGGGTTCCTACAATGAGCAGTTCTTC | CASSLATGGSYNEQFF | TRBD1 | TRBJ2-1 | TRBV7-9 | NA